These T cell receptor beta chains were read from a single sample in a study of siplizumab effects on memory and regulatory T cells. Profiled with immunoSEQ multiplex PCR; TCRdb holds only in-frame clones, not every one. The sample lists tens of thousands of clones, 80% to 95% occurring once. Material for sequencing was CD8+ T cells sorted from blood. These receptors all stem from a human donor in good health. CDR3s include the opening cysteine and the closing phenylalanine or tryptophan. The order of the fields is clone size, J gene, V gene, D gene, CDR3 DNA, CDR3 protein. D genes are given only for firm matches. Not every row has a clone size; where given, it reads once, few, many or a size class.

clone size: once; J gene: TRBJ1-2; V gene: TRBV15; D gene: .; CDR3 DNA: TGTGCCACCAGCAGAGATCGGGTTGACACAGGGTTCCGGGGCTACACCTTC; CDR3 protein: CATSRDRVDTGFRGYTF
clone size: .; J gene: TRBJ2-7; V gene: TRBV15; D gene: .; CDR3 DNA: TGTGCCACCAGCAGAGATCTTATGGCCACCTACGAGCAGTACTTC; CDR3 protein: CATSRDLMATYEQYF
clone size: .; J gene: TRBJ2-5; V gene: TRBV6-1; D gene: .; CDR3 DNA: TGTGCCAGCAGGGGAGTCGGACAAGAGACCCAGTACTTC; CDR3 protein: CASRGVGQETQYF
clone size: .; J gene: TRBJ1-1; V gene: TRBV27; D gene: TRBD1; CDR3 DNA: TGTGCCAGCAGGGTCCAGGGGGGAGGCACTGAAGCTTTCTTT; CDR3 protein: CASRVQGGGTEAFF
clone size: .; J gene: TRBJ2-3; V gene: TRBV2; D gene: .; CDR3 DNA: TGTGCCAGTCCCCCAACAGGGACCACAGATACGCAGTATTTT; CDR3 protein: CASPPTGTTDTQYF
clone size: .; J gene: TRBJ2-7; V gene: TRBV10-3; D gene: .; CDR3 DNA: TGTGCCATCAGTGAGTCTGACACTTCCTACGAGCAGTACTTC; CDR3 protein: CAISESDTSYEQYF
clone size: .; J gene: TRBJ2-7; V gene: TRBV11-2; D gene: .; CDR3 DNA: TGTGCCAGCAGCTTCCAGGGTCTGGGGTACGAGCAGTACTTC; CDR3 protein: CASSFQGLGYEQYF
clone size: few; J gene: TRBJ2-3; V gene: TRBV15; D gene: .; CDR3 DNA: TGTGCCACCGGCGTGGATCGCGGAGATACGCAGTATTTT; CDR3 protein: CATGVDRGDTQYF
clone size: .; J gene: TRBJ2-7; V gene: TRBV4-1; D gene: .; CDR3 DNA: TGCGCCAGCAGCCAAGAAAGCCGCCGGGCAGGGCTCGAGCAGTACTTC; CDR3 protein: CASSQESRRAGLEQYF
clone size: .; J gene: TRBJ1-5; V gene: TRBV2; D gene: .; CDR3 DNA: TGTGCCAGCAGTGCCAGCGGCCTGGGGCAGCCCCAGCATTTT; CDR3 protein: CASSASGLGQPQHF
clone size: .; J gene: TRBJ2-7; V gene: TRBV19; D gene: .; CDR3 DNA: TGTGCCAGTCGTCAAGGTGAGGGATACGAGCAGTACTTC; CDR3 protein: CASRQGEGYEQYF
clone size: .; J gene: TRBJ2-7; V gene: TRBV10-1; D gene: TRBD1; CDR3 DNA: TGCGCCAGCAGCGAAAGCCGGGACAGTTCCTACGAGCAGTACTTC; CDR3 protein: CASSESRDSSYEQYF
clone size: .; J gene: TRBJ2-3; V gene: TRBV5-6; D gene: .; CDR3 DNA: TGTGCCAGCAGCTTGGGCGCAGATACGCAGTATTTT; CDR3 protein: CASSLGADTQYF
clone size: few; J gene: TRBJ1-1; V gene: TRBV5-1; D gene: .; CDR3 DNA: TGCGCCAGCAGCCCCCCAGGTGGGGTGATCACTGAAGCTTTCTTT; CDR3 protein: CASSPPGGVITEAFF
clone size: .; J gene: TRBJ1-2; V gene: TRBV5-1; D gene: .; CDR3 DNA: TGCGCCAGCAGCTTGGAAGGGGACGGCTACACCTTC; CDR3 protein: CASSLEGDGYTF
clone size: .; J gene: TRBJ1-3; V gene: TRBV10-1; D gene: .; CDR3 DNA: TGCGCCAGCAGTGAAGGGGCCTCGACAAACACCATATATTTT; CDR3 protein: CASSEGASTNTIYF
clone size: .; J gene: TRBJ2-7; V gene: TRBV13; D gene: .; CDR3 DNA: TGTGCCAGCAGCCACCTTCGGGCGACCCCCTACGAGCAGTACTTC; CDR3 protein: CASSHLRATPYEQYF
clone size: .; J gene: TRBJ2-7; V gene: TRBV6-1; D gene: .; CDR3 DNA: TGTGCCAGCAGTGAAGCGGACTACGAGCAGTACTTC; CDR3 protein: CASSEADYEQYF
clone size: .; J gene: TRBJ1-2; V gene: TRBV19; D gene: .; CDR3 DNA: TGTGCCAGTAGTATGTGGAGGGAGATCGGGTATGGCTACACCTTC; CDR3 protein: CASSMWREIGYGYTF
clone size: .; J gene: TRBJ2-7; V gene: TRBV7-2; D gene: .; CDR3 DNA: TGTGCCAGCAGCTTAGGGGACACCTACGAGCAGTACTTC; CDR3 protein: CASSLGDTYEQYF
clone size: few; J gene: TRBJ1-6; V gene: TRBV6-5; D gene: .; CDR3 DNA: TGTGCCACCTCATACAGGGATAATTCACCCCTCCACTTT; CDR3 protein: CATSYRDNSPLHF